This TCR beta chain was documented in a study of Ad26.COV2.S vaccination and SARS-CoV-2 variants. General study results and limits: Substantial breadth was reportedly displayed by spike-specific CD8+ and CD4+ T cell responses after vaccination. Analyses of TCR breadth and depth may have underestimated total T cell responses. With respect to non-spike TCR breadth, vaccine and placebo recipients were similar.

TCRdb's copy holds only in-frame clones and misses some; the assay was immunoSEQ multiplex PCR. The profile shows 350,000 to 500,000 clones, about nine tenths of them singletons. As regards this clone: The antigen is undetermined.

The treatment: about 20 received Ad26.COV2.S at low or high dose, single or two shots; 5 received placebo; per-sample allocation not given. Specimen acquisition occurred on day 63 following the initial vaccine or placebo injection. Built on an Ad26 vector, the vaccine expressed Wuhan-strain SARS-CoV-2 spike. CDR1 SEHNR and CDR2 FQNEAQ come from the germline V gene (reference sequence). V was clipped by 8 bases and J by 1 base, with 9 bases between them. This CDR3 has 13 residues. The source material was peripheral blood, sampled in a trial of Ad26.COV2.S vaccine versus placebo. The chain joins TRBV7-9 to TRBJ2-1; no clear D. This clonotype was sampled from a person aged 18-60 years who received the Ad26.COV2.S COVID-19 vaccine or a placebo. The CDR3: CASQSGSYNEQFF. CDR3 DNA sequence: TGTGCCAGCCAAAGTGGGTCCTACAATGAGCAGTTCTTC.